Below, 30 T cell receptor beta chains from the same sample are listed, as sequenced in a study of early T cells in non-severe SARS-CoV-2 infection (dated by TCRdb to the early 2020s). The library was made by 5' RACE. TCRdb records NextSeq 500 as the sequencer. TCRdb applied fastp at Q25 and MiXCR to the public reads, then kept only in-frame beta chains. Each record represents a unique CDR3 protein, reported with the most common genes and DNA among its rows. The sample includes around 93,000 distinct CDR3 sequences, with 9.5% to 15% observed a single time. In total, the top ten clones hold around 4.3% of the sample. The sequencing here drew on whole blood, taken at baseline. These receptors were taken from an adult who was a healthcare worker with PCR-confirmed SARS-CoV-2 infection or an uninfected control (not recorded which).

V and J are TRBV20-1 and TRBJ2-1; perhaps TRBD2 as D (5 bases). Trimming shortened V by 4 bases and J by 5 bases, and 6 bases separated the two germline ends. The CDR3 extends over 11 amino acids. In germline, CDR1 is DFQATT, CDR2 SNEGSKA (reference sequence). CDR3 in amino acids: CSANGDNEQFF. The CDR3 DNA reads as TGCAGTGCTAACGGGGACAATGAGCAGTTCTTC.

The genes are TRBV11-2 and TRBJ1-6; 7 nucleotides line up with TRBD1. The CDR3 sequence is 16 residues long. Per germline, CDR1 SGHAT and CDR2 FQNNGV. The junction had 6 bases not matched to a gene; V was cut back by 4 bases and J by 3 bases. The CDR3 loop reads CASSSRTGNYNSPLHF. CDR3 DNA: TGTGCCAGCAGCTCCCGGACAGGAAACTATAATTCACCCCTCCACTTT.

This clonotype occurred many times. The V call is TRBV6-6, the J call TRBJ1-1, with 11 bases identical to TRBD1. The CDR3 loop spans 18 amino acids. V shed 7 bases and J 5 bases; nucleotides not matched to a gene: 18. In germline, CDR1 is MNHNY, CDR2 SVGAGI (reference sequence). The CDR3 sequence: CASNSGTGGGKVTTEAFF. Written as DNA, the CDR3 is TGTGCCAGCAATTCCGGGACAGGGGGAGGTAAAGTAACAACTGAAGCTTTCTTT.

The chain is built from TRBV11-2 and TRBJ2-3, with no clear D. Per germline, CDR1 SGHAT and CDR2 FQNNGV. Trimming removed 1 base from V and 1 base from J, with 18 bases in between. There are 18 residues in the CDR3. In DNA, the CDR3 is TGTGCCAGCAGCTTAGTTCCTTCCATGGCGGTGGGCACAGATACGCAGTATTTT. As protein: CASSLVPSMAVGTDTQYF. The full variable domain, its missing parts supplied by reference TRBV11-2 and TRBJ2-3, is EAGVAQSPRYKIIEKRQSVAFWCNPISGHATLYWYQQILGQGPKLLIQFQNNGVVDDSQLPKDRFSAERLKGVDSTLKIQPAKLEDSAVYLCASSLVPSMAVGTDTQYFGPGTRLTVL.

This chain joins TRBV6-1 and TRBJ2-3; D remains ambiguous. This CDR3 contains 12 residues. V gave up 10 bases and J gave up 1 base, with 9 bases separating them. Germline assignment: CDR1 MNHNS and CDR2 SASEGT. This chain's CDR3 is CATLPRTDTQYF. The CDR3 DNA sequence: TGTGCCACCCTGCCCCGCACAGATACGCAGTATTTT.

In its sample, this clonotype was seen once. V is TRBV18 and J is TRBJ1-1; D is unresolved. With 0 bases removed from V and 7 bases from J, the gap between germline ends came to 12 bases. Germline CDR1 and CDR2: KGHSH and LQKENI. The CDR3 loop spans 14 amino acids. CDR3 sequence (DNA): TGTGCCAGCTCACCACCGATTGGTACAGATGAAGCTTTCTTT. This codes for CASSPPIGTDEAFF.

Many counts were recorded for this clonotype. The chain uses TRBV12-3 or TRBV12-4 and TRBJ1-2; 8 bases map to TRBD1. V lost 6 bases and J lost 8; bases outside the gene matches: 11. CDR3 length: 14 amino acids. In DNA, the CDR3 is TGTGCCAGCAGCAAGGGACAGGTGGGATGGGGCTACACCTTC. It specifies CASSKGQVGWGYTF.

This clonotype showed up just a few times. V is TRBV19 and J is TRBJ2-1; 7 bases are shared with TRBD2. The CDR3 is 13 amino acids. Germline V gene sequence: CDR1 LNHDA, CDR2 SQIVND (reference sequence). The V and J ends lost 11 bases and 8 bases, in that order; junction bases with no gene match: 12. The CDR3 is CASSRERWDEQFF. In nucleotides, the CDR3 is TGTGCCTCCTCGCGGGAGAGGTGGGATGAGCAGTTCTTC.

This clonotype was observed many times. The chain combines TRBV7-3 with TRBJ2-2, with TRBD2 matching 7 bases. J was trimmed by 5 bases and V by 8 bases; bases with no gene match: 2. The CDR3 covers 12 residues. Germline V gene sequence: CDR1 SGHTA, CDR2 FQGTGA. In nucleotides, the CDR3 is TGTGCCAGCGCGGGGGATACCGGGGAGCTGTTTTTT. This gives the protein CASAGDTGELFF.

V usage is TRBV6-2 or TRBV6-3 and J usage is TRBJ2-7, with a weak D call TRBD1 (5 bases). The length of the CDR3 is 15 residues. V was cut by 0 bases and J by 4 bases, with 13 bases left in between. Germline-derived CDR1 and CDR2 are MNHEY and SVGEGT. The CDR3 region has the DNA TGTGCCAGCAGTTACTCAGGGCAGGGTCGGTACGAGCAGTACTTC. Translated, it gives CASSYSGQGRYEQYF.

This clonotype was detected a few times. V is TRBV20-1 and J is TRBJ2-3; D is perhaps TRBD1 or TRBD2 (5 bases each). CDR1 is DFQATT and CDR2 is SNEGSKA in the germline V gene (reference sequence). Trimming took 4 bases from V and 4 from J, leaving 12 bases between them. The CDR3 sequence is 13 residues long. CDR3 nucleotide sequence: TGCAGTGCTAATGAGGGACGGGCAGATACGCAGTATTTT. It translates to CSANEGRADTQYF.

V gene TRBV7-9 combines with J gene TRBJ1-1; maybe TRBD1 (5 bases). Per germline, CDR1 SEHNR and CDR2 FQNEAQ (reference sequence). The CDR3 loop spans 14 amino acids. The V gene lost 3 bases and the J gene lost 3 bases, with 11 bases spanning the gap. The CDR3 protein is CASSLRRADTEAFF. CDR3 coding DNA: TGTGCCAGCAGCTTGCGCAGGGCGGACACTGAAGCTTTCTTT.

The CDR3, as DNA: TGTGCCAGCAGTGAGCTCTCGGGACGGGGCGGGGAGCTGTTTTTT. This translates into CASSELSGRGGELFF. The chain carries TRBV2 and TRBJ2-2; tentatively, D is TRBD1 or TRBD2 (5 bases each). This CDR3 contains 15 residues. Germline CDR1 and CDR2: SNHLY and FYNNEI. V was trimmed by 3 bases and J by 7 bases, leaving 15 bases between them.

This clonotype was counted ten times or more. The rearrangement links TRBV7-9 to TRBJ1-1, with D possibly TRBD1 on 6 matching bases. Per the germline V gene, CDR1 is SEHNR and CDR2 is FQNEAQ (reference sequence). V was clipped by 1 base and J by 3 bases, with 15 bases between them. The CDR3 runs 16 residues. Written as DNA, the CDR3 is TGTGCCAGCAGCTTAGAGGCAGGGGTCCAGGACACTGAAGCTTTCTTT. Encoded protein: CASSLEAGVQDTEAFF.

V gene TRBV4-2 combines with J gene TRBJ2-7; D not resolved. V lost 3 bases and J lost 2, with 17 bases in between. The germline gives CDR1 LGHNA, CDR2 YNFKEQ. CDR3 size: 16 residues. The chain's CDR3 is CASSHGLLRTPYEQYF. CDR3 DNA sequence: TGTGCCAGCAGCCATGGGTTACTCAGAACTCCCTACGAGCAGTACTTC.

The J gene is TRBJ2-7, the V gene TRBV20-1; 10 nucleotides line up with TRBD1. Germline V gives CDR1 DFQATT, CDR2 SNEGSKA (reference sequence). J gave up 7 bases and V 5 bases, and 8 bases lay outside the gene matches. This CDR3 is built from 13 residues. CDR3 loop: CSAGGQGSREQYF. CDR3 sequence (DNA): TGCAGTGCTGGGGGACAGGGGTCTCGAGAGCAGTACTTC.

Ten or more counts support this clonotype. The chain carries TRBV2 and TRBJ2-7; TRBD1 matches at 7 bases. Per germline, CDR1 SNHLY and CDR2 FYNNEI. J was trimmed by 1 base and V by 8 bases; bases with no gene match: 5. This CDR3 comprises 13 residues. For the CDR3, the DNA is TGTGCCAGCGCGGACAGGATGTCCTACGAGCAGTACTTC. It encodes CASADRMSYEQYF.

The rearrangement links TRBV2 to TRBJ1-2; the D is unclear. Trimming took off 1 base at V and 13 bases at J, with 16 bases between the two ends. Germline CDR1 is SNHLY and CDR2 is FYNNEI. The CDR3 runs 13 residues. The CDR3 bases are TGTGCCAGCAGTGAAGGGGGATTAGGAGCTACCACCTTC. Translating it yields CASSEGGLGATTF. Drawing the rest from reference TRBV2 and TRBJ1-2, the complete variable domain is EPEVTQTPSHQVTQMGQEVILRCVPISNHLYFYWYRQILGQKVEFLVSFYNNEISEKSEIFDDQFSVERPDGSNFTLKIRSTKLEDSAMYFCASSEGGLGATTFGSGTRLTVV.

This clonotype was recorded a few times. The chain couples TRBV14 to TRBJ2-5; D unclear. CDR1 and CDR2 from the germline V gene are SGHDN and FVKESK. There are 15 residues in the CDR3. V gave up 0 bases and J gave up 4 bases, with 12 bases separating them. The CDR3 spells CASSQDSARRETQYF. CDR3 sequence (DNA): TGTGCCAGCAGCCAAGACTCCGCGCGGAGAGAGACCCAGTACTTC.

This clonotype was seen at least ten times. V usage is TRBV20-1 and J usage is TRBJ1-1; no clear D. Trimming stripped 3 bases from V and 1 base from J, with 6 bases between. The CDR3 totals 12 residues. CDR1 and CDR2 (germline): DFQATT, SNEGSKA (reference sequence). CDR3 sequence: CSASGQNTEAFF. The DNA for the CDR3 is TGCAGTGCTAGCGGCCAGAACACTGAAGCTTTCTTT.

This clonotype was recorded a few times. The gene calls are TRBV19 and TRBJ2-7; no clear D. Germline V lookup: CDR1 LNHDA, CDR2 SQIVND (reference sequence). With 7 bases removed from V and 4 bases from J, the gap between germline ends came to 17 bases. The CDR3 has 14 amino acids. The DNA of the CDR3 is TGTGCCAGTAAGTCCTCAGGTGGTTCGTACGAGCAGTACTTC. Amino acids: CASKSSGGSYEQYF.

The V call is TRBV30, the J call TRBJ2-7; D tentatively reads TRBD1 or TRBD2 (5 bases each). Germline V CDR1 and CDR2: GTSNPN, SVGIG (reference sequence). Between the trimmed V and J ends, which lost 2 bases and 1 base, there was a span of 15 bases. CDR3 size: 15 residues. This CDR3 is CAWSRSGTKSYEQYF. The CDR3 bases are TGTGCCTGGAGTCGATCCGGGACCAAATCCTACGAGCAGTACTTC.

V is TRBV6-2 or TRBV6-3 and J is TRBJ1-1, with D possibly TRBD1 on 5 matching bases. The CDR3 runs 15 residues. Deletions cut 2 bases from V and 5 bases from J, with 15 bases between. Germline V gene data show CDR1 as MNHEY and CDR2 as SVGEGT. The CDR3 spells CASSYPRGLGTEAFF. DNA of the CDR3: TGTGCCAGCAGTTACCCCCGGGGGTTGGGTACTGAAGCTTTCTTT.

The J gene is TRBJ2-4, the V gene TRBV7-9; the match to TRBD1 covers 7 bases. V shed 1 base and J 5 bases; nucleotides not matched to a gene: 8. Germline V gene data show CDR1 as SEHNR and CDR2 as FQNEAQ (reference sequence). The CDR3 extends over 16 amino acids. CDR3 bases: TGTGCCAGCAGCTTAGAGACCACAGGGGCGGAAAACATTCAGTACTTC. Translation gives CASSLETTGAENIQYF.

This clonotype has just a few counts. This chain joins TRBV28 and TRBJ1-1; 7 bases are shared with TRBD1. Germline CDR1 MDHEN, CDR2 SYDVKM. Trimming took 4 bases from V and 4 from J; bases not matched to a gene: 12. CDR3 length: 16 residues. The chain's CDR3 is CASSSRSGRGLTEAFF. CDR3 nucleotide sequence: TGTGCCAGCAGTTCCCGGTCCGGAAGGGGGCTCACTGAAGCTTTCTTT.

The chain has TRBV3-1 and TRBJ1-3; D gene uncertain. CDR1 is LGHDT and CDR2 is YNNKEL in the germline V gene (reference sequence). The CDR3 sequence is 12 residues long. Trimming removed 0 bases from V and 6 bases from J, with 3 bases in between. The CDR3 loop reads CASSQDANTIYF. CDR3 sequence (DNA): TGTGCCAGCAGCCAAGACGCAAACACCATATATTTT. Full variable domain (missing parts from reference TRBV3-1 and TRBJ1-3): DTAVSQTPKYLVTQMGNDKSIKCEQNLGHDTMYWYKQDSKKFLKIMFSYNNKELIINETVPNRFSPKSPDKAHLNLHINSLELGDSAVYFCASSQDANTIYFGEGSWLTVV.

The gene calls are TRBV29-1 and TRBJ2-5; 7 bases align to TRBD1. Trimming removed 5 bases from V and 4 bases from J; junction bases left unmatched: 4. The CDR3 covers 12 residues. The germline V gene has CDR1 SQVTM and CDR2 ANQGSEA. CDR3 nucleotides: TGCAGCGTTTACAGGGGCTCAGAGACCCAGTACTTC. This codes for CSVYRGSETQYF.

The CDR3 region has the DNA TGCGCCAGCAGTCACCTCGGACGGCGGCTGTCCTACAATGAGCAGTTCTTC. Encoded protein: CASSHLGRRLSYNEQFF. This rearrangement joins TRBV23-1 to TRBJ2-1; no firm D call. TRBV23-1 is placed among ORFs of uncertain function. V gave up 3 bases and J gave up 1 base, with 16 bases separating them. The CDR3 has 17 residues.

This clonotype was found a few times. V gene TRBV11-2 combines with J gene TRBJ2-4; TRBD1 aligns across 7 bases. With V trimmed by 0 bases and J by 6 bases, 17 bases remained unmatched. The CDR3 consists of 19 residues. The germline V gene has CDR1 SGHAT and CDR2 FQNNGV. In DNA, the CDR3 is TGTGCCAGCAGCTTAGATAGGGGTTATTCGGGACAGAGTCGAAACATTCAGTACTTC. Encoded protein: CASSLDRGYSGQSRNIQYF. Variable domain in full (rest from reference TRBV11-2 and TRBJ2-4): EAGVAQSPRYKIIEKRQSVAFWCNPISGHATLYWYQQILGQGPKLLIQFQNNGVVDDSQLPKDRFSAERLKGVDSTLKIQPAKLEDSAVYLCASSLDRGYSGQSRNIQYFGAGTRLSVL.

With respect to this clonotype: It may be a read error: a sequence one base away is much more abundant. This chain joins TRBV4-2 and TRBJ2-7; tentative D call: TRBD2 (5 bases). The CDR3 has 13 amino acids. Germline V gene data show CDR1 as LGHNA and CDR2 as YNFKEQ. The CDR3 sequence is CASRQVSGYEQYF. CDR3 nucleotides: TGTGCCAGCAGACAAGTTTCGGGATACGAGCAGTACTTC.